The 29 T cell receptor beta chains in this list originate from one sample, sequenced in a study of CD8 T cells in ankylosing spondylitis. MiXCR, run by TCRdb on the 5' RACE reads, gives a single entry per CDR3 protein. There are more than 150,000 distinct CDR3 sequences in the sample; about 18% occur only once, and 3.5% to 5% lies in the top ten. The sequenced material came from blood, either unsorted or a sorted T cell fraction (not recorded which). These receptors came from a male donor aged 10 to 35 with ankylosing spondylitis or in good health (not recorded which).

This clonotype has a count of ten or more. The chain has TRBV4-1 and TRBJ2-1, with TRBD2 identical over 10 bases. The CDR3 has 16 amino acids. CDR1 MGHRA and CDR2 YSYEKL come from the germline V gene. V lost 0 bases and J lost 5; bases outside the gene matches: 4. The CDR3 coding sequence is TGCGCCAGCAGCCAAGACCCTAGCGGGAGCCACAATGAGCAGTTCTTC. Encoded protein: CASSQDPSGSHNEQFF.

This clonotype was recorded many times. The rearrangement links TRBV7-9 to TRBJ2-7; perhaps TRBD2 as D (5 bases). The length of the CDR3 is 14 residues. The V gene lost 4 bases and the J gene lost 6 bases, with 16 bases spanning the gap. Germline V gene lookup returns CDR1 SEHNR and CDR2 FQNEAQ (reference sequence). The CDR3 loop reads CASSSTSDWGEQYF. The CDR3 nucleotides read TGTGCCAGCAGCTCAACTAGTGATTGGGGCGAGCAGTACTTC.

This clonotype was observed many times. The chain carries TRBV27 and TRBJ1-2; tentative D call: TRBD1 (5 bases). Trimming removed 3 bases at V and 1 base at J, with 12 bases between. This CDR3 contains 15 residues. Germline V gives CDR1 MNHEY, CDR2 SMNVEV (reference sequence). The CDR3 DNA follows: TGTGCCAGCAGTTTTGGGGGAGTTTATAACTATGGCTACACCTTC. It is translated as CASSFGGVYNYGYTF.

This clonotype was picked up many times. This chain links TRBV15 with TRBJ2-1; TRBD2 agrees at 11 bases. The V segment lost 5 bases and the J segment 8 bases; nucleotides outside the gene matches: 8. The length of the CDR3 is 15 residues. Germline loops: CDR1 LNHNV, CDR2 YYDKDF (reference sequence). CDR3 loop: CATSHGTSGWDEQFF. As DNA, the CDR3 is TGTGCCACCAGCCATGGGACTAGCGGTTGGGATGAGCAGTTCTTC. Supplemented by reference TRBV15 and TRBJ2-1, the full variable domain reads DAMVIQNPRYQVTQFGKPVTLSCSQTLNHNVMYWYQQKSSQAPKLLFHYYDKDFNNEADTPDNFQSRRPNTSFCFLDIRSPGLGDTAMYLCATSHGTSGWDEQFFGPGTRLTVL.

This clonotype showed up many times. The rearrangement links TRBV25-1 to TRBJ2-5; 11 positions agree with TRBD2. V trimming: 2 bases; J trimming: 4 bases; junction bases outside the gene matches: 12. Germline CDR1 reads MGHDK; CDR2 reads SYGVNS. CDR3 length: 18 residues. The CDR3 here is CASSENPTSGNRLETQYF. The CDR3 DNA sequence: TGTGCCAGCAGTGAAAATCCGACTAGCGGGAATCGATTAGAGACCCAGTACTTC.

The chain is built from TRBV6-5 and TRBJ2-1, with 8 bases fitting TRBD2. CDR3 length: 16 amino acids. Germline V gene sequence: CDR1 MNHEY, CDR2 SVGAGI. Trimming took 4 bases from V and 5 from J; bases not matched to a gene: 10. The CDR3 sequence is CASSSGLGSGNNEQFF. The CDR3, as DNA: TGTGCCAGCAGTTCGGGGCTGGGTAGCGGGAACAATGAGCAGTTCTTC.

There are many counts of this clonotype. The chain joins TRBV5-1 to TRBJ2-1, with a weak D call TRBD2 (6 bases). CDR3 length: 14 amino acids. The V end lost 0 bases, the J end lost 8 bases, and 12 bases lay between the germline ends. From germline, CDR1 is SGHRS and CDR2 YFSETQ. This CDR3 reads CASSLVHGGDEQFF. DNA for the CDR3: TGCGCCAGCAGCTTGGTGCACGGAGGGGATGAGCAGTTCTTC. Based on the CDR3 plus reference TRBV5-1 and TRBJ2-1, the full variable domain is KAGVTQTPRYLIKTRGQQVTLSCSPISGHRSVSWYQQTPGQGLQFLFEYFSETQRNKGNFPGRFSGRQFSNSRSEMNVSTLELGDSALYLCASSLVHGGDEQFFGPGTRLTVL.

This clonotype was seen at least ten times. This chain connects TRBV11-2 to TRBJ2-1; D may be TRBD2 (6 bases). Germline V gives CDR1 SGHAT, CDR2 FQNNGV. V gave up 5 bases and J gave up 10 bases, with 12 bases separating them. CDR3 length: 12 amino acids. The CDR3: CASSRGIEEQFF. CDR3 bases: TGTGCCAGCAGCCGGGGGATAGAGGAGCAGTTCTTC.

Ten or more counts support this clonotype. J is TRBJ1-5 and V is TRBV11-2; no firm D call. The CDR3 contains 15 residues. Germline values: CDR1 SGHAT, CDR2 FQNNGV. The germline V and J ends were trimmed by 1 base and 0 bases, with 7 bases remaining between them. The CDR3 protein is CASSLGENSNQPQHF. The CDR3 coding sequence is TGTGCCAGCAGCTTAGGTGAGAATAGCAATCAGCCCCAGCATTTT. The whole variable domain, remainder taken from reference TRBV11-2 and TRBJ1-5, is EAGVAQSPRYKIIEKRQSVAFWCNPISGHATLYWYQQILGQGPKLLIQFQNNGVVDDSQLPKDRFSAERLKGVDSTLKIQPAKLEDSAVYLCASSLGENSNQPQHFGDGTRLSIL.

At least ten counts were recorded for this clonotype. CDR3 DNA sequence: TGTGCCAGCATCGATCAGGAAATTAGCAATCAGCCCCAGCATTTT. Its protein is CASIDQEISNQPQHF. The gene calls are TRBV6-6 and TRBJ1-5, with D uncertain. Trimming took 7 bases from V and 0 from J, leaving 13 bases between them. Looked up from germline, CDR1 is MNHNY and CDR2 is SVGAGI (reference sequence). The CDR3 has 15 amino acids.

V gene TRBV6-5 combines with J gene TRBJ1-2; the D is unclear. The ends were cut back, 7 bases at V and 0 bases at J, with 12 bases in the middle. Germline V lookup: CDR1 MNHEY, CDR2 SVGAGI. The CDR3 consists of 14 residues. The CDR3 reads CASNRFESNYGYTF. The CDR3 bases are TGTGCCAGCAACCGATTCGAATCTAACTATGGCTACACCTTC.

This clonotype was recorded at least ten times. The chain carries TRBV27 and TRBJ2-2; no firm D call. Trimming cost V 1 base and J 11 bases, with 14 bases left between them. The CDR3 has 14 residues. Germline assignment: CDR1 MNHEY and CDR2 SMNVEV (reference sequence). The CDR3 DNA is TGTGCCAGCAGTTTATTCGGCGGTCCGGTAGAGCTGTTTTTT. It is translated as CASSLFGGPVELFF.

Ten or more counts support this clonotype. The CDR3 DNA reads as TGTGCCAGCATTAGGGGGTACAATCAGCCCCAGCATTTT. It is translated as CASIRGYNQPQHF. The chain recombines TRBV6-5 with TRBJ1-5; a possible D gene is TRBD1 (6 bases). V shed 7 bases and J shed 3 bases, with 10 bases lying between them. This CDR3 spans 13 amino acids. Germline V gene sequence: CDR1 MNHEY, CDR2 SVGAGI.

Many counts were recorded for this clonotype. This chain connects TRBV6-1 to TRBJ2-3; the match to TRBD2 covers 9 bases. Germline-derived CDR1 and CDR2 are MNHNS and SASEGT. The V gene end was trimmed by 8 bases and the J gene end by 7 bases; junction bases not matched to a gene: 10. The length of the CDR3 is 14 residues. The CDR3 loop is CASSPSGKTNTQYF. The CDR3 DNA reads TGTGCCAGCTCCCCTAGCGGGAAAACCAATACGCAGTATTTT.

This clonotype was observed many times. V gene TRBV5-1 combines with J gene TRBJ2-2; D is unresolved. Germline-derived CDR1 and CDR2 are SGHRS and YFSETQ. V lost 3 bases to trimming and J lost 0 bases, with 12 bases between them. This CDR3 is built from 16 residues. The CDR3 loop is CASSSRGLSNTGELFF. The CDR3 DNA is TGCGCCAGCAGCTCTCGAGGCCTTTCGAACACCGGGGAGCTGTTTTTT.

This clonotype came up many times. In nucleotides, the CDR3 is TGTGCCAGCAGCTTAGGGGCGGAGGCCCAGCATTTT. It codes for CASSLGAEAQHF. The chain carries TRBV7-9 and TRBJ1-5; D is undetermined. Germline CDR1 is SEHNR and CDR2 is FQNEAQ (reference sequence). The ends were cut back, 1 base at V and 11 bases at J, with 9 bases in the middle. This CDR3 region has 12 residues.

There are many counts of this clonotype. The chain recombines TRBV12-3 or TRBV12-4 with TRBJ2-6, with D maybe TRBD2 (5 bases). Trimming stripped 5 bases from V and 0 bases from J, with 20 bases between. The CDR3 covers 19 residues. The CDR3 here is CASSTRGLMARSGANVLTF. The DNA of the CDR3 is TGTGCCAGCAGTACCCGAGGGCTCATGGCGCGCTCTGGGGCCAACGTCCTGACTTTC.

The sample holds many counts of this clonotype. The V and J genes are TRBV6-6 and TRBJ1-6; no firm D call. Germline values: CDR1 MNHNY, CDR2 SVGAGI (reference sequence). Trimming shortened V by 7 bases and J by 3 bases, and 7 bases separated the two germline ends. The CDR3 sequence is 13 residues long. The CDR3 here is CASNDGYNSPLHF. Here the CDR3 DNA reads TGTGCCAGCAACGACGGCTATAATTCACCCCTCCACTTT.

This clonotype showed up many times. The chain recombines TRBV9 with TRBJ2-7, with TRBD1 identical over 9 bases. The CDR3 spans 15 residues. The V and J ends lost 2 bases and 3 bases, in that order; junction bases with no gene match: 6. Germline CDR1 SGDLS, CDR2 YYNGEE. The CDR3 bases are TGTGCCAGCAGCGTCTCGGGACAGGGTCTCTACGAGCAGTACTTC. This codes for CASSVSGQGLYEQYF. The whole variable domain, filled in from reference TRBV9 and TRBJ2-7, reads DSGVTQTPKHLITATGQRVTLRCSPRSGDLSVYWYQQSLDQGLQFLIQYYNGEERAKGNILERFSAQQFPDLHSELNLSSLELGDSALYFCASSVSGQGLYEQYFGPGTRLTVT.

The CDR3 protein is CSVAGLAKNIQYF. CDR3 sequence (DNA): TGCAGCGTGGCGGGGCTAGCCAAAAACATTCAGTACTTC. This chain uses TRBV29-1 with TRBJ2-4; the D gene is possibly TRBD2 (6 bases). The length of the CDR3 is 13 residues. Germline values: CDR1 SQVTM, CDR2 ANQGSEA. Trimming removed 6 bases at V and 0 bases at J, with 9 bases between.

This clonotype was detected many times. This sequence joins TRBV7-2 and TRBJ1-4; D is perhaps TRBD1 (6 bases). CDR1 is SGHTA and CDR2 is FQGNSA in the germline V gene. The CDR3 has 16 amino acids. V was trimmed by 1 base and J by 2 bases, leaving 11 bases between them. The CDR3 DNA is TGTGCCAGCAGCTTAGTTCGGGGGGCGACTAATGAAAAACTGTTTTTT. Amino acids: CASSLVRGATNEKLFF.

The chain carries TRBV7-2 and TRBJ2-1; D ambiguous. V was trimmed by 5 bases and J by 2 bases, leaving 7 bases between them. The germline CDR1 and CDR2 sequences are SGHTA and FQGNSA. The CDR3 has 13 amino acids. CDR3 sequence: CASSLQPYNEQFF. CDR3 DNA: TGTGCCAGCAGCCTACAGCCCTACAATGAGCAGTTCTTC.

Ten or more counts support this clonotype. The V gene is TRBV7-9, the J gene TRBJ1-1; D unresolved. Germline V gene sequence: CDR1 SEHNR, CDR2 FQNEAQ (reference sequence). Trimming pared 5 bases from V and 2 bases from J, leaving 6 bases between. The CDR3 covers 12 residues. CDR3 sequence (DNA): TGTGCCAGCAGCCCAGTTAACACTGAAGCTTTCTTT. Protein product: CASSPVNTEAFF. The full variable domain, with the rest looked up from reference TRBV7-9 and TRBJ1-1, is DTGVSQNPRHKITKRGQNVTFRCDPISEHNRLYWYRQTLGQGPEFLTYFQNEAQLEKSRLLSDRFSAERPKGSFSTLEIQRTEQGDSAMYLCASSPVNTEAFFGQGTRLTVV.

The sample holds many counts of this clonotype. The chain couples TRBV20-1 to TRBJ2-5; D unclear. The CDR3 contains 12 residues. V lost 3 bases to trimming and J lost 2 bases, with 7 bases between them. Germline CDR1 reads DFQATT; CDR2 reads SNEGSKA (reference sequence). CDR3 in DNA: TGCAGTGCTAGTACAGATCAAGAGACCCAGTACTTC. Protein: CSASTDQETQYF.

This clonotype was observed at least ten times. The chain combines TRBV10-3 with TRBJ2-7, with D possibly being TRBD1 or TRBD2 (5 bases each). V gave up 1 base and J gave up 6 bases, with 10 bases separating them. Germline assignment: CDR1 ENHRY and CDR2 SYGVKD. CDR3 length: 13 residues. The chain's CDR3 is CAISEYDGGEQYF. In DNA form, the CDR3 reads TGTGCCATCAGTGAGTACGATGGGGGCGAGCAGTACTTC.

This clonotype showed up many times. The chain is built from TRBV28 and TRBJ2-1; TRBD2 is a possible D gene (5 bases). The germline gives CDR1 MDHEN, CDR2 SYDVKM. Between the trimmed V and J ends, which lost 5 bases and 12 bases, there was a span of 11 bases. The CDR3 totals 11 residues. The CDR3 here is CASSRNRGQFF. The CDR3 nucleotides read TGTGCCAGCAGTCGCAATCGGGGGCAGTTCTTC.

The chain employs TRBV4-1 and TRBJ2-5, with TRBD2 identical over 7 bases. CDR1 is MGHRA, CDR2 YSYEKL, per germline. CDR3 length: 18 residues. Germline trimming cut 1 base from V and 1 base from J; bases unmatched to any gene: 12. DNA of the CDR3: TGCGCCAGCAGCCAAGGGGTGGCCACGGGAGGTATCCAAGAGACCCAGTACTTC. This encodes CASSQGVATGGIQETQYF.

In this sample, this clonotype turned up many times. V is TRBV19 and J is TRBJ2-1; D is ambiguous. The CDR3 length is 13 residues. Germline lookup yields CDR1 LNHDA and CDR2 SQIVND (reference sequence). Trimming removed 0 bases from V and 9 bases from J, with 9 bases in between. CDR3 sequence: CASSIDRRAEQFF. CDR3 in DNA: TGTGCCAGTAGTATAGATCGAAGAGCTGAGCAGTTCTTC.

This clonotype was counted many times. V gene TRBV7-9 combines with J gene TRBJ2-5; D is unclear. The CDR3 has 14 residues. V was cut by 1 base and J by 1 base, with 7 bases left in between. The germline gives CDR1 SEHNR, CDR2 FQNEAQ (reference sequence). CDR3 region: CASSLVSSQETQYF. The CDR3 coding sequence is TGTGCCAGCAGCTTAGTATCCAGCCAAGAGACCCAGTACTTC.